The entry that follows covers one T cell receptor (beta chain) sequence. The antigen remains unidentified. With 60 Vbeta and 13 Jbeta primers, the PCR was carried out. Repertoires were generated with immunoSEQ multiplex PCR, while TCRdb's copy carries only in-frame clones and drops some. The sample has 97,000 or so clones, roughly three quarters seen once. The record originates from a study of cytomegalovirus exposure and HLA in healthy donors. Study background: Earlier work reported 100 million or so unique TCR beta sequences from some 170 million T cells. Study-level findings and limits: A later analysis associated 15,000 to 20,000 TCR beta sequences with HLA alleles at a 0.05 false discovery rate.

The CDR3 length is 14 residues. V lost 5 bases, J lost 5 bases, and 15 bases lay in between. CDR1 and CDR2 from the germline V gene are SGHAT and FQNNGV. Despite likely unrecorded immune exposures, the donors were nominally healthy at the time of sampling. The TCR comes from a man aged 40-55 years in good health and CMV-seronegative. The chain couples TRBV11-2 to TRBJ2-5; maybe TRBD1 (5 bases). Sequenced input: PBMCs. CDR3 in DNA: TGTGCCAGCAGCGCAAACAGGAATGCGGAGACCCAGTACTTC. Amino acid sequence: CASSANRNAETQYF.